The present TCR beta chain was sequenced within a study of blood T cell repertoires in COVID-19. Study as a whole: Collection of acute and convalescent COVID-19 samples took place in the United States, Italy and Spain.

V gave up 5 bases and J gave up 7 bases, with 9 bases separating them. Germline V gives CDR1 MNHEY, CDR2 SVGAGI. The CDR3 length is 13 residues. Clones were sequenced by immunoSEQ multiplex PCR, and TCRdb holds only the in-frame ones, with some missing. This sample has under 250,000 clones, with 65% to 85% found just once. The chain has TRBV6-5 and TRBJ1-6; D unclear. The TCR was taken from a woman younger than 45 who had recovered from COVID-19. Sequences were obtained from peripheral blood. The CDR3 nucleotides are TGTGCCAGCAGTCCGTATTTAAATTCACCCCTCCACTTT. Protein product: CASSPYLNSPLHF.